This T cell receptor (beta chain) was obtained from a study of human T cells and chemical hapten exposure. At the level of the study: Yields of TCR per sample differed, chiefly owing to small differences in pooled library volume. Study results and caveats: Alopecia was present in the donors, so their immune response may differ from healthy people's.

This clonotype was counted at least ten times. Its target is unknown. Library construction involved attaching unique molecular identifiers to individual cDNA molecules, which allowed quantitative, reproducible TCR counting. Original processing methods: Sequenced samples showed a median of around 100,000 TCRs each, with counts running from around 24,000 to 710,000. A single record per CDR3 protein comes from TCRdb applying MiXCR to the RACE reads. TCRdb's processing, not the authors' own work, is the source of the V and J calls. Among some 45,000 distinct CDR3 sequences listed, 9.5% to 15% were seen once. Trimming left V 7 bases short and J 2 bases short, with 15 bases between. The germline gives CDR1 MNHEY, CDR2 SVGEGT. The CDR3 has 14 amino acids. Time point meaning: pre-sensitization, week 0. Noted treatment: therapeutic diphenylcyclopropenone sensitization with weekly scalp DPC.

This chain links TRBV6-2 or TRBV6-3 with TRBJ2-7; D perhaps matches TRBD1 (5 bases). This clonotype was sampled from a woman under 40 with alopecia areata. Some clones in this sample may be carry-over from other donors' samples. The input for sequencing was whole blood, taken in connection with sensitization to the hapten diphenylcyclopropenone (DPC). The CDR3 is CASNPLQGPYEQYF. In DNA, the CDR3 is TGTGCCAGCAATCCTCTGCAGGGTCCCTACGAGCAGTACTTC.